This entry concerns a single T cell receptor beta chain. This sample is drawn from a study of blood T cell repertoires in COVID-19. In the authors' workflow: The assay estimated nucleated cells by amplifying reference gene primers. Assay used: immunoSEQ multiplex PCR; TCRdb lists only in-frame clones, some missing. The V and J calls and clone size were taken over from that table, and D and trimming were inferred from the DNA. The profile shows about 68,000 clones, roughly 90% of them singletons. Germline V gene lookup returns CDR1 SGHNT and CDR2 YENEEA. This CDR3 comprises 15 residues. The V end was cut by 3 bases, the J end by 5 bases, with 16 bases between.

V is TRBV11-3 and J is TRBJ1-1, with a possible D match to TRBD1 (5 bases). The sample was peripheral blood. This receptor was identified in a human donor in a cohort sampled during active COVID-19. The CDR3 nucleotides are TGTGCCAGCAGCTTCGGAGGGCAGGGAGGAACTGAAGCTTTCTTT. This translates into CASSFGGQGGTEAFF. Complete variable domain (other parts from reference TRBV11-3 and TRBJ1-1): EAGVVQSPRYKIIEKKQPVAFWCNPISGHNTLYWYLQNLGQGPELLIRYENEEAVDDSQLPKDRFSAERLKGVDSTLKIQPAELGDSAVYLCASSFGGQGGTEAFFGQGTRLTVV.